This T cell receptor beta chain was sequenced in a study of cytomegalovirus exposure and HLA in healthy donors. Study findings and constraints: Equally common other TCR beta chains were less clonally expanded than HLA-associated ones, a later analysis found. TRBV6-2, TRBV6-3 and some other V segments were excluded as indistinguishable.

Note on this clone: Its target is unknown.

The PCR contained 60 Vbeta and 13 Jbeta primers. The assay was immunoSEQ multiplex PCR, and TCRdb's table has in-frame clones only and misses some. The sample lists roughly 100,000 clones; 60% to 80% were seen once. The J segment lost 5 bases and the V segment lost 8 bases, leaving 12 bases of the junction unmatched. Germline loops: CDR1 SGHTA, CDR2 FQGNSA. The CDR3 sequence is 15 residues long. The sequenced sample consisted of PBMCs. This rearrangement joins TRBV7-2 to TRBJ2-1; 7 bases are a match to TRBD2. The origin of this receptor is a female donor in good health and CMV-seronegative. The CDR3 DNA follows: TGTGCCAGCGCCCCCCGAGCGGGACTTAACAATGAGCAGTTCTTC. The encoded protein is CASAPRAGLNNEQFF.